This is a list of T cell receptor beta chains from one sample in a study of blood T cell repertoires in COVID-19. This table comes from immunoSEQ multiplex PCR, and its TCRdb copy is limited to in-frame clones, with some not included. The data show roughly 230,000 clones, with 81% seen just once and about 8% held by the top ten. The specimen sequenced was peripheral blood. These receptor sequences come from an elderly woman with acute or convalescent COVID-19. Both conserved end residues are part of each CDR3. The D gene is left open where the match is weak. Where a row states a size, it is once, few, many or the class of an expanded clone; other rows omit it.

size	V	D	J	DNA	CDR3
.	TRBV11-3	TRBD2	TRBJ2-7	TGTGCCAGCAGCCCCGGGGCGCGGGGGTCCTACGAGCAGTACTTC	CASSPGARGSYEQYF
.	TRBV9	.	TRBJ1-4	TGTGCCAGCAGCGCCTCCCATGGCAGGGGTAATGAAAAACTGTTTTTT	CASSASHGRGNEKLFF
.	TRBV2	.	TRBJ1-1	TGTGCCAGCAGTGAAGGGGGAGGGATCACTGAAGCTTTCTTT	CASSEGGGITEAFF
.	TRBV5-6	.	TRBJ1-2	TGTGCCAGCAGCACCATTAATACTTTAGGCTACACCTTC	CASSTINTLGYTF
.	TRBV24-1	TRBD2	TRBJ2-7	TGTGCCACCATGGGGGGGTACGAGCAGTACTTC	CATMGGYEQYF
.	TRBV4-1	.	TRBJ2-2	TGCGCCAGCAGCCAATACGGGACTGGAAACACCGGGGAGCTGTTTTTT	CASSQYGTGNTGELFF
.	TRBV5-1	.	TRBJ1-3	TGCGCCAGCAGCGCCGGGACACCTAACTCTGGAAACACCATATATTTT	CASSAGTPNSGNTIYF
.	TRBV24-1	.	TRBJ1-2	TGTGCCACCAGTGATAGCCTTCCAGGGGCCGGCTACACCTTC	CATSDSLPGAGYTF
.	TRBV30	TRBD1	TRBJ1-2	TGTGCCTGGGGACAGGGACTTAACTATGGCTACACCTTC	CAWGQGLNYGYTF
.	TRBV11-2	.	TRBJ1-4	TGTGCCAGCAGGCCCGGGGGGGGCGGTGAAAAACTGTTTTTT	CASRPGGGGEKLFF
once	TRBV11-2	TRBD1	TRBJ2-1	TGTGCCAGCAGGCCCACAGGGGGCACCTACAATGAGCAGTTCTTC	CASRPTGGTYNEQFF
.	TRBV3-1/TRBV3-2	.	TRBJ1-1	TGTGCCAGCAGGCGAGATTCAGGGGTGAACACTGAAGCTTTCTTT	CASRRDSGVNTEAFF